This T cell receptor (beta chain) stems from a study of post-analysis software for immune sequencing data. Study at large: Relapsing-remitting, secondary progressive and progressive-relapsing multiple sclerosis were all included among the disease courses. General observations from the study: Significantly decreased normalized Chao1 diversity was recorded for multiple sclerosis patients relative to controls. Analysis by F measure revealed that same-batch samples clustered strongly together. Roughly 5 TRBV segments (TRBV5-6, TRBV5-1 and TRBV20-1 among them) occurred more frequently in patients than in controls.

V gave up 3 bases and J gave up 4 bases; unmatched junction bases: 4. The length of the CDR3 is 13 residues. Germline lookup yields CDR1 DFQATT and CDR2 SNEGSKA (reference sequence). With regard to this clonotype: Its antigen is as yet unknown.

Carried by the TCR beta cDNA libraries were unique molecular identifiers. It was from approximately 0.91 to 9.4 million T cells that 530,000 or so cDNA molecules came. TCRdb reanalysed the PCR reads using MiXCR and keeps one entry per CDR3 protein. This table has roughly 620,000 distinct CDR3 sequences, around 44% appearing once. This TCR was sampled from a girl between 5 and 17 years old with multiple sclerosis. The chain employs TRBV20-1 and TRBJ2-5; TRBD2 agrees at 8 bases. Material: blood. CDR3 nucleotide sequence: TGCAGTGCTAGGTGGCTAGCGGGAGAGACCCAGTACTTC. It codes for CSARWLAGETQYF.